This entry concerns a single T cell receptor beta chain. The protocol was immunoSEQ multiplex PCR, while the TCRdb copy is restricted to in-frame clones and leaves out a portion. This sample has 320,000 or so clones, with roughly nine tenths found just once. The sample is drawn from a study of blood T cell repertoires in COVID-19. Looked up from germline, CDR1 is SGHKS and CDR2 is YYEKEE (reference sequence). J lost 4 bases, V lost 1 base, and 4 bases had no gene match. The CDR3 totals 15 residues. The rearrangement links TRBV5-5 to TRBJ1-1; 10 bases are shared with TRBD1. The source of this sequence is a man aged 55 to 69 who had recovered from COVID-19. Source material: PBMCs or T cells enriched from blood (not recorded which). The CDR3 nucleotides are TGTGCCAGCAGCTTGTTGGGACAGGGGTTCACTGAAGCTTTCTTT. Protein sequence: CASSLLGQGFTEAFF.